These 23 T cell receptor beta chains were all obtained from the same sample, sequenced in a study of T cell responses to AZD1222 COVID-19 vaccine. Sequencing used immunoSEQ multiplex PCR; TCRdb keeps in-frame clones, though not all of them. The sample has over 150,000 clones; about nine tenths are singletons. This material consisted of peripheral blood, taken 28 days after the second AZD1222 dose. The receptor set was obtained from an adult who received the AZD1222 COVID-19 vaccine.

The chain uses TRBV7-3 and TRBJ2-2, with D unresolved. CDR1 and CDR2 (germline): SGHTA, FQGTGA. Trimming pared 1 base from V and 1 base from J, leaving 4 bases between. CDR3 length: 14 amino acids. CDR3 protein: CASSLRMNTGELFF. The CDR3 DNA follows: TGTGCCAGCAGCTTAAGGATGAACACCGGGGAGCTGTTTTTT.

Concerning this clone itself: Other DNA sequences in this sample translate to the same CDR3. The rearrangement joins TRBV5-4 to TRBJ1-6; TRBD1 might be the D (6 bases). CDR3 length: 14 amino acids. The V and J ends lost 0 bases and 5 bases respectively, with 6 bases between them. From germline, CDR1 is SGHNT and CDR2 YYREEE (reference sequence). DNA for the CDR3: TGTGCCAGCAGCTTGGACAGGGATAATTCACCCCTCCACTTT. Protein product: CASSLDRDNSPLHF.

V gene TRBV10-3 combines with J gene TRBJ2-7; 11 bases align to TRBD2. The CDR3 consists of 16 residues. In germline, CDR1 is ENHRY, CDR2 SYGVKD. V dropped 4 bases and J dropped 3; count of bases not matched to a gene: 8. CDR3 residues: CAISGILTSGNYEQYF. Here the CDR3 DNA reads TGTGCCATCAGTGGGATTTTGACTAGCGGGAACTACGAGCAGTACTTC.

V usage is TRBV5-4 and J usage is TRBJ1-2; 7 bases line up with TRBD1. The junction had 7 bases not matched to a gene; V was cut back by 5 bases and J by 3 bases. CDR1 is SGHNT and CDR2 is YYREEE in the germline V gene (reference sequence). The CDR3 is 14 amino acids. The DNA of the CDR3 is TGTGCCAGCAGGGAGCGGGACAGCTACTATGGCTACACCTTC. Amino acids: CASRERDSYYGYTF.

The rearrangement links TRBV29-1 to TRBJ2-1; perhaps TRBD2 as D (6 bases). The CDR3 has 12 amino acids. The V end lost 6 bases, the J end lost 7 bases, and 13 bases lay between the germline ends. The germline V gene encodes CDR1 SQVTM and CDR2 ANQGSEA. For the CDR3, the DNA is TGCAGCGTACTCGGGGGTGGGAATGAGCAGTTCTTC. As protein: CSVLGGGNEQFF.

This sequence joins TRBV20-1 and TRBJ2-5; TRBD2 agrees at 8 bases. The ends lost 3 bases at V and 4 bases at J; junction bases unmatched: 1. Germline-derived CDR1 and CDR2 are DFQATT and SNEGSKA (reference sequence). The CDR3 runs to 12 residues. CDR3 DNA: TGCAGTGCTAGTGGACTAGCAGAGACCCAGTACTTC. It yields the protein CSASGLAETQYF.

This CDR3 reads CASSLPQAAGSQYF. The CDR3 nucleotides are TGTGCCAGCAGTCTCCCCCAAGCGGCAGGGTCCCAGTACTTC. The V call is TRBV6-2 or TRBV6-3, the J call TRBJ2-5, with D perhaps matching TRBD1 or TRBD2 (5 bases each). The CDR3 extends over 14 amino acids. Germline CDR1 is MNHEY and CDR2 is SVGEGT. Trimming stripped 5 bases from V and 9 bases from J, with 19 bases between.

In the case of this clone: A read error may account for a junction end that differs from germline. This sequence joins TRBV9 and TRBJ1-2, with a possible D match to TRBD1 (6 bases). From germline, CDR1 is SGDLS and CDR2 YYNGEE. The CDR3 sequence is 14 residues long. CDR3 region: CASTVGGDDYGYTF. The CDR3 bases are TGTGCCAGCACCGTAGGGGGGGACGACTATGGCTACACCTTC. Combining the CDR3 with reference TRBV9 and TRBJ1-2 gives the whole variable domain DSGVTQTPKHLITATGQRVTLRCSPRSGDLSVYWYQQSLDQGLQFLIQYYNGEERAKGNILERFSAQQFPDLHSELNLSSLELGDSALYFCASTVGGDDYGYTFGSGTRLTVV.

The rearrangement joins TRBV27 to TRBJ1-5; 8 nucleotides line up with TRBD1. The ends lost 2 bases at V and 8 bases at J; junction bases unmatched: 11. This CDR3 contains 16 residues. Germline assignment: CDR1 MNHEY and CDR2 SMNVEV (reference sequence). The CDR3 nucleotides are TGTGCCAGCAGTTTACCCCCGACAGGGGAGGAAAAGCCCCAGCATTTT. It yields the protein CASSLPPTGEEKPQHF.

This clone was recorded only once. The CDR3 spells CASSYDIQGGGQFF. The CDR3 DNA is TGTGCCAGCAGTTACGATATCCAGGGGGGCGGGCAGTTCTTC. The rearrangement joins TRBV6-5 to TRBJ2-1; D possibly corresponds to TRBD1 (7 bases). CDR1 is MNHEY and CDR2 is SVGAGI in the germline V gene. V was trimmed by 2 bases and J by 12 bases, leaving 17 bases between them. This CDR3 contains 14 residues.

The CDR3 bases are TGTGCCACCAGTGATAGGACAGGGTACGATGAGCAGTTCTTC. This codes for CATSDRTGYDEQFF. This chain uses TRBV24-1 with TRBJ2-1, with 8 bases aligning to TRBD1. This CDR3 has 14 amino acids. Germline CDR1 is KGHDR and CDR2 is SFDVKD. Trimming removed 3 bases from V and 8 bases from J; junction bases left unmatched: 5.

V gene TRBV5-1 combines with J gene TRBJ2-1; 7 positions agree with TRBD2. CDR3 size: 15 residues. Germline V gene lookup returns CDR1 SGHRS and CDR2 YFSETQ. J gave up 8 bases and V 4 bases, and 12 bases lay outside the gene matches. CDR3: CASSPGTTRSDEQFF. The CDR3 nucleotides read TGCGCCAGCAGCCCAGGGACTACGCGGAGCGATGAGCAGTTCTTC.

The rearrangement uses TRBV3-1 (or the pseudogene TRBV3-2) and TRBJ2-1, with 7 bases identical to TRBD1. Trimming at V came to 6 bases and at J to 6 bases, leaving 5 bases not matched to a gene. The CDR3 contains 13 residues. CDR1 and CDR2 from the germline V gene are LGHDT and YNNKEL (reference sequence). Written as DNA, the CDR3 is TGTGCCAGCAGGTGGACAGGACGCAATGAGCAGTTCTTC. This sequence encodes CASRWTGRNEQFF.

This clone was seen a single time. The rearrangement links TRBV19 to TRBJ1-6; D call uncertain. V was shortened by 6 bases and J by 0 bases, with 9 bases between the two germline ends. The V gene's germline CDR1 is LNHDA and CDR2 SQIVND (reference sequence). The CDR3 runs to 15 residues. CDR3 residues: CASRGKSSYNSPLHF. CDR3 DNA: TGTGCCAGTAGGGGGAAGAGCTCCTATAATTCACCCCTCCACTTT.

The chain combines TRBV4-2 with TRBJ2-1; 8 bases fit TRBD2. The J segment lost 2 bases and the V segment lost 3 bases, leaving 3 bases of the junction unmatched. CDR1 and CDR2 from the germline V gene are LGHNA and YNFKEQ. The CDR3 has 15 amino acids. DNA for the CDR3: TGTGCCAGCAGCCACCGGGAGGGGACCTACAATGAGCAGTTCTTC. Residues: CASSHREGTYNEQFF.

This clone appeared a single time. The genes are TRBV30 and TRBJ1-3; 11 bases fit TRBD1. This CDR3 has 15 residues. Germline V gives CDR1 GTSNPN, CDR2 SVGIG (reference sequence). V gave up 5 bases and J gave up 5 bases; unmatched junction bases: 8. The DNA of the CDR3 is TGTGCCTGGCGCCTGGACAGGGGGCATAGAAACACCATATATTTT. Translated: CAWRLDRGHRNTIYF.

The chain uses TRBV7-6 and TRBJ2-1; 14 bases match TRBD2. J gave up 2 bases and V 4 bases, and 10 bases lay outside the gene matches. From germline, CDR1 is SGHVS and CDR2 FNYEAQ. The CDR3 totals 19 residues. The CDR3 loop is CASSSMTSGRGRTYNEQFF. CDR3 DNA sequence: TGTGCCAGCAGCTCGATGACTAGCGGGAGGGGTAGAACCTACAATGAGCAGTTCTTC.

This chain links TRBV14 with TRBJ2-3; 9 bases line up with TRBD2. CDR1 SGHDN and CDR2 FVKESK come from the germline V gene. With V trimmed by 2 bases and J by 6 bases, 12 bases remained unmatched. This CDR3 is built from 17 residues. DNA for the CDR3: TGTGCCAGCAGCCAAAGTTGGACAGCGGGAGGTGGGGATACGCAGTATTTT. Its protein is CASSQSWTAGGGDTQYF.

The rearrangement links TRBV9 to TRBJ2-2; TRBD1 is a possible D gene (5 bases). Germline CDR1 reads SGDLS; CDR2 reads YYNGEE. The germline V and J ends were trimmed by 0 bases and 6 bases, with 12 bases remaining between them. The CDR3 spans 15 residues. As DNA, the CDR3 is TGTGCCAGCAGCGTAGGGGTTGGGGCTGCCGGGGAGCTGTTTTTT. Protein: CASSVGVGAAGELFF.

The gene calls are TRBV5-8 and TRBJ2-3; no reliable D call. The length of the CDR3 is 17 residues. Trimming cost V 0 bases and J 1 base, with 15 bases left between them. Germline V gives CDR1 SGHTS, CDR2 YDEGEE. The CDR3 loop reads CASSLALRGFRTDTQYF. Written as DNA, the CDR3 is TGTGCCAGCAGCTTGGCCCTTCGAGGATTCCGCACAGATACGCAGTATTTT.

The gene calls are TRBV28 and TRBJ1-2, with D tentatively TRBD1 (5 bases). The CDR3 length is 15 residues. Trimming took 3 bases from V and 2 from J, leaving 13 bases between them. Per germline, CDR1 MDHEN and CDR2 SYDVKM. CDR3 coding DNA: TGTGCCAGCAGTTTGGGAGGGACCTTAAACTATGGCTACACCTTC. It encodes CASSLGGTLNYGYTF.

The rearrangement links TRBV9 to TRBJ2-5; the D is unclear. The V end was cut by 2 bases, the J end by 1 base, with 6 bases between. The CDR3 is 13 residues long. CDR1 is SGDLS, CDR2 YYNGEE, per germline. The CDR3: CASSVAFQETQYF. The DNA of the CDR3 is TGTGCCAGCAGCGTGGCTTTCCAAGAGACCCAGTACTTC.

V usage is TRBV16 and J usage is TRBJ1-2; D may be TRBD1 (5 bases). CDR3 length: 16 amino acids. The V end lost 3 bases, the J end lost 5 bases, and 19 bases lay between the germline ends. CDR1 is KGHSY and CDR2 is FQNENV in the germline V gene. CDR3 sequence: CASSHLNPGVGYGYTF. CDR3 DNA sequence: TGTGCCAGCAGCCACCTCAACCCGGGGGTCGGTTATGGCTACACCTTC.